The 2 T cell receptor beta chains reported below all come from one sample, sequenced in a study of T cell changes during pregnancy in multiple sclerosis. The method was immunoSEQ multiplex PCR; TCRdb's version includes in-frame clones alone and lacks a portion of them. This sample has fewer than 95,000 clones; approximately 92% occur once, and the top ten carry about 4.5%. The specimen was peripheral blood, collected in the first trimester of pregnancy. The receptors shown here come from a female donor with multiple sclerosis, enrolled in a pregnancy study.

This clone is a singleton in its sample. The rearrangement links TRBV7-3 to TRBJ2-1; no clear D gene. Between the trimmed V and J ends, which lost 2 bases and 5 bases, there was a span of 7 bases. The CDR3 loop spans 13 amino acids. CDR1 and CDR2 from the germline V gene are SGHTA and FQGTGA. CDR3 sequence reads: CASSLVHDNEQFF. In DNA form, the CDR3 reads TGTGCCAGCAGCTTAGTACACGACAATGAGCAGTTCTTC.

The gene calls are TRBV23-1 and TRBJ2-7; 8 nucleotides match TRBD1. TRBV23-1 is marked as an open reading frame, function uncertain. The CDR3 is 17 residues long. V lost 2 bases, J lost 3 bases, and 12 bases stayed unmatched. DNA of the CDR3: TGCGCCAGCAGTCAAACCGCGGACAGGGTAGGTATCTACGAGCAGTACTTC. This encodes CASSQTADRVGIYEQYF.